By share, the clone carrying this T cell receptor (beta chain) ranks as large. Its antigen is unknown. Amplification of TRBV12-4/TRBJ1-2 clonotypes used adaptor-ligated barcode primers. Each CDR3 protein gets one entry after TCRdb re-called the multiplex PCR reads with MiXCR. The repertoire holds approximately 550 distinct CDR3 sequences, 17% seen once, with approximately 19% in the top ten. Study-wide findings and caveats: In terms of TCR gene usage, tumor memory CD4+ T cells clustered together with blood and lymph node memory CD4+ cells, as well as with lymph node naive CD4+ cells.

Tregs were sorted as CD4+CD25+CD127-/low cells. The CDR3 contains 14 residues. V lost 5 bases and J lost 2, with 12 bases in between. Sequencing was done on a sample of Tregs sorted from blood. This receptor was identified in a female donor with breast cancer. This chain uses TRBV12-3 or TRBV12-4 with TRBJ1-2; no clear D. CDR3 sequence: CASSPFGPNYGYTF. CDR3 bases: TGTGCCAGCAGTCCCTTCGGACCAAACTATGGCTACACCTTC.